This T cell receptor beta chain appears in the sequencing data of a study of response to subunit inactivated influenza vaccine. Findings of the study overall: The authors put forward the suggestion that each seasonal influenza vaccination may bring in only a limited number of new T cells.

Germline V gene lookup returns CDR1 DFQATT and CDR2 SNEGSKA (reference sequence). Trimming cost V 3 bases and J 4 bases; bases outside gene matches: 2. This CDR3 spans 14 amino acids. TCRdb reanalysed the RT-PCR reads using MiXCR and keeps one entry per CDR3 protein. Of around 750,000 distinct CDR3 sequences listed, about 20% were seen once; the top ten hold roughly 10%. This clonotype was counted between two and nine times. Antigen unknown. V usage is TRBV20-1 and J usage is TRBJ2-1; TRBD2 aligns across 11 bases. This specimen was PBMCs from blood, taken roughly 5 days after vaccination. The receptor was derived from a man aged 50 to 59 who received an inactivated influenza vaccine. CDR3 in DNA: TGCAGTGCTAGGGGACTAGCGGAGTACAATGAGCAGTTCTTC. It is translated as CSARGLAEYNEQFF.